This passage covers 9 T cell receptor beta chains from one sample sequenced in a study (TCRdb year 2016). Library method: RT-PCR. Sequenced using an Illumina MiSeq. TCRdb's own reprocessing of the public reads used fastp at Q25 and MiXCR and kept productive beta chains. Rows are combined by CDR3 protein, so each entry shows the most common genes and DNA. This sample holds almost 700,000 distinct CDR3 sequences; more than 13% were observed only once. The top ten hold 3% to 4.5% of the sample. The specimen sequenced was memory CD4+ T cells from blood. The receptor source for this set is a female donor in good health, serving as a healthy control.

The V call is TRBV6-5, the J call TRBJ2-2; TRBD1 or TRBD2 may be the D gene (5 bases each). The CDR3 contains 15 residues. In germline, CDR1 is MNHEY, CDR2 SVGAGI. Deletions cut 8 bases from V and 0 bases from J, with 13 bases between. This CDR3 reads CASRWGSPNTGELFF. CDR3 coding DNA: TGTGCCAGCCGATGGGGGAGCCCGAACACCGGGGAGCTGTTTTTT.

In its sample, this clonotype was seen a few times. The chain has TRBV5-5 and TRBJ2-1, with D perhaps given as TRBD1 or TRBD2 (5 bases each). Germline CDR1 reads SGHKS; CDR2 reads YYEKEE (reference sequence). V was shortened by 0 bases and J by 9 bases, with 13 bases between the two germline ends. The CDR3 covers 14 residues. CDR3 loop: CASSLGQYRGEQFF. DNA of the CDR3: TGTGCCAGCAGCTTGGGACAGTACCGGGGTGAGCAGTTCTTC.

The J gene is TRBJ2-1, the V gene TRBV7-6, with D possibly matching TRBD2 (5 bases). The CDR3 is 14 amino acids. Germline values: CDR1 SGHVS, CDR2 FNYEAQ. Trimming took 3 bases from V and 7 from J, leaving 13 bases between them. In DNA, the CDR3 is TGTGCCAGCAGCTTGAGTTTCTCGGGGAATGAGCAGTTCTTC. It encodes CASSLSFSGNEQFF.

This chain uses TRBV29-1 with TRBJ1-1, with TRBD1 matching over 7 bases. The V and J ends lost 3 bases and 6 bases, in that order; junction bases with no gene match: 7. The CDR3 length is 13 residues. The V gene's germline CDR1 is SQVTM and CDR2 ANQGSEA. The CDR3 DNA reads TGCAGCGTTGAGGTCAGGGGGGGGGCTGAAGCTTTCTTT. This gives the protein CSVEVRGGAEAFF.

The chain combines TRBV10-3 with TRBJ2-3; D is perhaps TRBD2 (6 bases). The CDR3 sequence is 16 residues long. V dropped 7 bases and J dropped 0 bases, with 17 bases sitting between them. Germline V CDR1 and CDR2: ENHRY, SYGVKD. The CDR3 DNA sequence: TGTGCCATCAACATTGGGAGCGGGTCGAGCACAGATACGCAGTATTTT. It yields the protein CAINIGSGSSTDTQYF.

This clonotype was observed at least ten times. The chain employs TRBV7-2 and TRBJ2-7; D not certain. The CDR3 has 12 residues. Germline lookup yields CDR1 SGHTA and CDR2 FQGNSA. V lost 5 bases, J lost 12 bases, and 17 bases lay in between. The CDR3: CASSVNQRDLYF. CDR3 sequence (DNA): TGTGCCAGCAGCGTCAACCAGAGAGACTTGTACTTC.

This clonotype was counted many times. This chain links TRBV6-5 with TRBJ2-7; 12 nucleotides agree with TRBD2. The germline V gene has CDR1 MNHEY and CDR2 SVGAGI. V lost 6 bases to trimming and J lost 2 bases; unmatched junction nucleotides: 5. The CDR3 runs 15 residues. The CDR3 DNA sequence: TGTGCCAGCAGGATTCTAGCGGGAGGGACCTACGAGCAGTACTTC. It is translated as CASRILAGGTYEQYF.

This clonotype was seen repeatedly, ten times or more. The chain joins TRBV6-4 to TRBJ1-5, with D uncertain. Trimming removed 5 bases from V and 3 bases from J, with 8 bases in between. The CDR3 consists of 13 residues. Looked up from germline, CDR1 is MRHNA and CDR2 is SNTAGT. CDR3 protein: CASSPQPNQPQHF. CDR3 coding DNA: TGTGCCAGCAGTCCCCAACCCAATCAGCCCCAGCATTTT.

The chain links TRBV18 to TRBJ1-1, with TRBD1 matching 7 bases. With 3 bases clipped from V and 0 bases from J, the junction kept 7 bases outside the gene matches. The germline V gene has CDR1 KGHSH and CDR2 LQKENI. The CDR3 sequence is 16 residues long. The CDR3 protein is CASSPAKGAMNTEAFF. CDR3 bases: TGTGCCAGCTCACCGGCCAAGGGGGCTATGAACACTGAAGCTTTCTTT.